What follows are 32 T cell receptor beta chains derived from one specimen sequenced in a study of blood T cell repertoires in COVID-19 (dated by TCRdb to 2020 to 2021). The library was built by means of the immunoSEQ multiplex PCR assay. TCRdb carries this immuneACCESS record with in-frame sequences only. Its versions omit some clonotypes, under half of them owing to an unresolved V gene in the studies checked, with the rest unexplained. This sample comprises approximately 92,000 clones, roughly 86% of them detected only once. Clones ranked in the top ten supply 10% to 15% of the sample. The specimen sequenced was peripheral blood. The receptors were gathered from a woman aged 60-70 years in a cohort sampled during active or convalescent COVID-19.

The chain joins TRBV21-1 to TRBJ1-5; TRBD1 is taken as the D call from the table, unchecked against the DNA. TRBV21-1 is described as a pseudogene. The CDR3 extends over 18 amino acids. CDR3 sequence: CASSKEGIGTAENQPQHF. CDR3 coding DNA: TGTGCCAGCAGCAAAGAAGGAATCGGAACAGCTGAAAATCAGCCCCAGCATTTT.

This CDR3 reads CSASTTSGFYSSYEQYF. DNA for the CDR3: TGCAGTGCTAGTACTACTAGCGGGTTCTATAGCTCCTACGAGCAGTACTTC. The chain couples TRBV20-1 to TRBJ2-7; 9 bases map to TRBD2. With 3 bases clipped from V and 0 bases from J, the junction kept 12 bases outside the gene matches. CDR3 length equals 17 residues. Germline V CDR1 and CDR2: DFQATT, SNEGSKA (reference sequence).

The chain recombines TRBV28 with TRBJ1-5; unclear D gene. Germline loops: CDR1 MDHEN, CDR2 SYDVKM. The CDR3 runs 12 residues. V was cut by 3 bases and J by 4 bases, with 4 bases left in between. The CDR3 here is CASSFPNQPQHF. The DNA for the CDR3 is TGTGCCAGCAGTTTCCCTAATCAGCCCCAGCATTTT.

The chain has TRBV10-3 and TRBJ2-1; 8 bases are shared with TRBD1. The trim removed 2 bases at V and 5 bases at J, leaving 2 bases unmatched. CDR3 length equals 14 residues. The germline gives CDR1 ENHRY, CDR2 SYGVKD. CDR3 sequence (DNA): TGTGCCATCAGTGAGGGACAGGGAAACAATGAGCAGTTCTTC. Its protein product is CAISEGQGNNEQFF.

V is TRBV30 and J is TRBJ2-3; TRBD2 is a possible D gene (6 bases). V was clipped by 0 bases and J by 2 bases, with 9 bases between them. Looked up from germline, CDR1 is GTSNPN and CDR2 is SVGIG (reference sequence). CDR3 length: 14 residues. The CDR3 DNA reads TGTGCCTGGAGTGTCGGCGGGGCCACAGATACGCAGTATTTT. Protein sequence: CAWSVGGATDTQYF.

The genes are TRBV7-9 and TRBJ1-6, with TRBD1 matching over 8 bases. CDR1 SEHNR and CDR2 FQNEAQ come from the germline V gene (reference sequence). This CDR3 has 16 residues. V lost 5 bases, J lost 7 bases, and 10 bases stayed unmatched. CDR3 in amino acids: CASSPDRGMGNSPLHF. The CDR3 nucleotides are TGTGCCAGCAGCCCCGACAGGGGTATGGGGAATTCACCCCTCCACTTT.

The chain recombines TRBV7-3 with TRBJ2-1; the match to TRBD2 covers 11 bases. Germline-derived CDR1 and CDR2 are SGHTA and FQGTGA. The CDR3 is made up of 16 amino acids. V lost 5 bases and J lost 6; bases outside the gene matches: 9. The CDR3 loop is CASSPTGTSGGNEQFF. DNA of the CDR3: TGTGCCAGCAGCCCAACCGGGACTAGCGGCGGCAATGAGCAGTTCTTC.

The genes are TRBV5-6 and TRBJ2-1, with 9 bases lining up with TRBD1. V shed 4 bases, J shed 7 bases, and the junction held 12 bases outside the gene matches. CDR3 length: 16 amino acids. From germline, CDR1 is SGHDT and CDR2 YYEEEE. The chain's CDR3 is CASSATNRGRWNEQFF. The CDR3 DNA follows: TGTGCCAGCAGCGCAACCAACAGGGGGCGGTGGAATGAGCAGTTCTTC.

The V and J genes are TRBV14 and TRBJ1-1; D remains unclear. This CDR3 has 13 amino acids. Germline V gene lookup returns CDR1 SGHDN and CDR2 FVKESK. Trimming stripped 0 bases from V and 1 base from J, with 3 bases between. CDR3 sequence: CASSQDQNTEAFF. Here the CDR3 DNA reads TGTGCCAGCAGCCAAGATCAGAACACTGAAGCTTTCTTT.

This chain links TRBV6-1 with TRBJ1-5; D is ambiguous. The CDR3 spans 14 residues. Trimming left V 2 bases short and J 0 bases short, with 5 bases between. Germline CDR1 reads MNHNS; CDR2 reads SASEGT. The CDR3 bases are TGTGCCAGCAGTGAAACAGTTAGCAATCAGCCCCAGCATTTT. This translates into CASSETVSNQPQHF.

The rearrangement uses TRBV27 and TRBJ1-6, with 7 nucleotides matching TRBD1. Trimming removed 2 bases from V and 4 bases from J; junction bases left unmatched: 20. Per the germline V gene, CDR1 is MNHEY and CDR2 is SMNVEV (reference sequence). This CDR3 spans 21 amino acids. The CDR3 spells CASSLIYRGSQDRPYNSPLHF. The CDR3 nucleotides read TGTGCCAGCAGTTTAATTTATAGGGGGTCACAGGACAGGCCTTATAATTCACCCCTCCACTTT.

The chain recombines TRBV6-6 with TRBJ2-7, with TRBD2 as a possible D gene (6 bases). CDR1 is MNHNY and CDR2 is SVGAGI in the germline V gene (reference sequence). CDR3 size: 14 residues. Between the trimmed V and J ends, which lost 4 bases and 4 bases, there was a span of 14 bases. CDR3 sequence reads: CASSSLRDPYEQYF. Here the CDR3 DNA reads TGTGCCAGCAGTTCCTTGCGGGATCCTTACGAGCAGTACTTC.

The genes are TRBV5-1 and TRBJ2-7; D is undetermined. V lost 0 bases to trimming and J lost 1 base, with 8 bases between them. The CDR3 totals 14 residues. Per germline, CDR1 SGHRS and CDR2 YFSETQ. The CDR3 DNA follows: TGCGCCAGCAGCTTGGTGACGGAGTCCTACGAGCAGTACTTC. Translation gives CASSLVTESYEQYF.

This clone was recorded a few times. The V and J genes are TRBV28 and TRBJ2-7; 9 nucleotides match TRBD1. Germline CDR1 is MDHEN and CDR2 is SYDVKM. V lost 5 bases, J lost 9 bases, and 14 bases stayed unmatched. This CDR3 has 15 amino acids. As DNA, the CDR3 is TGTGCCAGCAGTCACTACGGACAGGGGAAGCTATGGCAGTACTTC. Encoded protein: CASSHYGQGKLWQYF.

The chain employs TRBV28 and TRBJ1-5; 9 bases match TRBD1. The CDR3 sequence is 15 residues long. Germline CDR1 reads MDHEN; CDR2 reads SYDVKM. Germline trimming cut 6 bases from V and 4 bases from J; bases unmatched to any gene: 7. CDR3 DNA sequence: TGTGCCAGCAGAGGGACAGGGAAAAGGAATCAGCCCCAGCATTTT. Translating gives CASRGTGKRNQPQHF.

The V gene is TRBV24-1, the J gene TRBJ1-3; no clear D gene. The germline CDR1 and CDR2 sequences are KGHDR and SFDVKD. There are 13 residues in the CDR3. V gave up 9 bases and J gave up 0 bases, with 8 bases separating them. The CDR3 region has the DNA TGTGCCACCGCGGGCGCCTCTGGAAACACCATATATTTT. This sequence encodes CATAGASGNTIYF.

The CDR3 loop is CASRPRITNTEAFF. The CDR3 nucleotides are TGCGCCAGCAGACCGCGTATAACGAACACTGAAGCTTTCTTT. The genes are TRBV4-1 and TRBJ1-1; D call uncertain. Germline V CDR1 and CDR2: MGHRA, YSYEKL. Trimming pared 6 bases from V and 1 base from J, leaving 12 bases between. The CDR3 covers 14 residues.

The J gene is TRBJ2-3, the V gene TRBV29-1; 9 bases are shared with TRBD1. Trimming removed 8 bases from V and 1 base from J; junction bases left unmatched: 10. Germline V gene lookup returns CDR1 SQVTM and CDR2 ANQGSEA. This CDR3 contains 15 residues. CDR3 sequence (DNA): TGCAGCTTTCGAAGATGGGACAGGGGCACAGATACGCAGTATTTT. Protein product: CSFRRWDRGTDTQYF.

The V gene is TRBV6-5, the J gene TRBJ1-1, with a possible D match to TRBD1 (6 bases). Germline loops: CDR1 MNHEY, CDR2 SVGAGI. The CDR3 length is 14 residues. V was shortened by 6 bases and J by 1 base, with 12 bases between the two germline ends. The CDR3 region is CASREDSWNTEAFF. CDR3 in DNA: TGTGCCAGCAGAGAGGACAGTTGGAACACTGAAGCTTTCTTT.

The chain links TRBV5-1 to TRBJ2-3; D possibly corresponds to TRBD1 (5 bases). CDR3 length equals 15 residues. Germline V gene lookup returns CDR1 SGHRS and CDR2 YFSETQ. Deletions cut 0 bases from V and 1 base from J, with 9 bases between. For the CDR3, the DNA is TGCGCCAGCAGCTTGGAGGACACCGGCACAGATACGCAGTATTTT. Protein product: CASSLEDTGTDTQYF.

The CDR3 DNA reads TGTGCCAGTAAAGACAGGGGGCGCACCGGGGAGCTGTTTTTT. Protein sequence: CASKDRGRTGELFF. V usage is TRBV19 and J usage is TRBJ2-2; TRBD1 aligns across 10 bases. J was trimmed by 4 bases and V by 7 bases; bases with no gene match: 3. This CDR3 spans 14 amino acids. Per the germline V gene, CDR1 is LNHDA and CDR2 is SQIVND (reference sequence).

The V and J genes are TRBV2 and TRBJ1-4; D gene ambiguous. Germline V lookup: CDR1 SNHLY, CDR2 FYNNEI. The ends were cut back, 8 bases at V and 8 bases at J, with 15 bases in the middle. The CDR3 is 13 amino acids. The CDR3 sequence is CASAWAGGEKLFF. The CDR3 DNA follows: TGTGCCAGCGCTTGGGCAGGAGGGGAAAAACTGTTTTTT.

The chain couples TRBV11-2 to TRBJ1-5, with TRBD1 identical over 7 bases. CDR1 is SGHAT, CDR2 FQNNGV, per germline. The CDR3 spans 14 residues. The junction had 7 bases not matched to a gene; V was cut back by 5 bases and J by 6 bases. In nucleotides, the CDR3 is TGTGCCAGCAGCGCCACGACAGGGCGTCAGCCCCAGCATTTT. It translates to CASSATTGRQPQHF.

The CDR3 coding sequence is TGCAGCGTCTCAGGGATTCGCACTGAAGCTTTCTTT. Its translation is CSVSGIRTEAFF. V usage is TRBV29-1 and J usage is TRBJ1-1, with D possibly being TRBD1 (5 bases). CDR1 is SQVTM and CDR2 is ANQGSEA in the germline V gene. V was shortened by 6 bases and J by 4 bases, with 12 bases between the two germline ends. The CDR3 has 12 amino acids. The whole variable domain, filled in from reference TRBV29-1 and TRBJ1-1, reads SAVISQKPSRDICQRGTSLTIQCQVDSQVTMMFWYRQQPGQSLTLIATANQGSEATYESGFVIDKFPISRPNLTFSTLTVSNMSPEDSSIYLCSVSGIRTEAFFGQGTRLTVV.

The chain recombines TRBV7-3 with TRBJ1-6; D remains ambiguous. V was shortened by 1 base and J by 10 bases, with 11 bases between the two germline ends. This CDR3 is built from 14 residues. The V gene's germline CDR1 is SGHTA and CDR2 FQGTGA. CDR3: CASSLNGGRSPLHF. The CDR3 nucleotides are TGTGCCAGCAGCTTAAACGGAGGGAGGTCACCCCTCCACTTT.

V and J are TRBV29-1 and TRBJ2-1; TRBD2 agrees at 9 bases. Germline assignment: CDR1 SQVTM and CDR2 ANQGSEA. V was clipped by 6 bases and J by 4 bases; unmatched bases: 4. CDR3 size: 13 residues. CDR3 residues: CSVPTSGYNEQFF. CDR3 DNA: TGCAGCGTGCCGACTAGCGGTTACAATGAGCAGTTCTTC.

With respect to this clone: A much more abundant neighbour one base away suggests this may be a read error. The genes are TRBV5-4 and TRBJ1-1, with 7 bases identical to TRBD1. The CDR3 contains 14 residues. The germline V gene has CDR1 SGHNT and CDR2 YYREEE (reference sequence). Trimming removed 5 bases from V and 1 base from J; junction bases left unmatched: 5. CDR3 in DNA: TGTGCCAGCAGTTCCGGGACAGCGAACACTGAAGCTTTCTTT. This sequence encodes CASSSGTANTEAFF.

This chain links TRBV5-4 with TRBJ2-3; 9 nucleotides line up with TRBD2. With V trimmed by 2 bases and J by 0 bases, 7 bases remained unmatched. The CDR3 runs 17 residues. The germline CDR1 and CDR2 sequences are SGHNT and YYREEE (reference sequence). For the CDR3, the DNA is TGTGCCAGCAGCTTATCCGCTAGCGGGGCAAGCACAGATACGCAGTATTTT. It encodes CASSLSASGASTDTQYF.

The chain uses TRBV5-1 and TRBJ2-1; 10 bases are shared with TRBD2. The CDR3 is 21 amino acids. Trimming at V came to 4 bases and at J to 1 base, leaving 20 bases not matched to a gene. Looked up from germline, CDR1 is SGHRS and CDR2 is YFSETQ. CDR3 sequence reads: CASSPFRGSGGPAKSYNEQFF. In DNA, the CDR3 is TGCGCCAGCAGCCCCTTTCGGGGTAGCGGGGGGCCTGCGAAATCCTACAATGAGCAGTTCTTC.

The chain couples TRBV5-1 to TRBJ2-1; TRBD2 matches 15 bases. The CDR3 covers 21 residues. The germline gives CDR1 SGHRS, CDR2 YFSETQ. The V gene end was trimmed by 4 bases and the J gene end by 1 base; junction bases not matched to a gene: 15. The CDR3 region is CASSPKNGLAGGQRSYNEQFF. The CDR3 bases are TGCGCCAGCAGCCCCAAGAACGGACTAGCGGGGGGGCAAAGGTCCTACAATGAGCAGTTCTTC.

The rearrangement links TRBV11-2 to TRBJ1-4; 9 nucleotides match TRBD1. The trim removed 4 bases at V and 7 bases at J, leaving 4 bases unmatched. The CDR3 spans 14 residues. Germline V lookup: CDR1 SGHAT, CDR2 FQNNGV. The DNA for the CDR3 is TGTGCCAGCAGCTCGGGACAGGGAGGTGAAAAACTGTTTTTT. It specifies CASSSGQGGEKLFF.

The rearrangement links TRBV7-9 to TRBJ1-1; D is ambiguous. Germline lookup yields CDR1 SEHNR and CDR2 FQNEAQ (reference sequence). The CDR3 sequence is 14 residues long. The V end lost 1 base, the J end lost 3 bases, and 9 bases lay between the germline ends. The CDR3 sequence: CASSLGALDTEAFF. The CDR3 bases are TGTGCCAGCAGCTTAGGGGCTCTGGACACTGAAGCTTTCTTT.